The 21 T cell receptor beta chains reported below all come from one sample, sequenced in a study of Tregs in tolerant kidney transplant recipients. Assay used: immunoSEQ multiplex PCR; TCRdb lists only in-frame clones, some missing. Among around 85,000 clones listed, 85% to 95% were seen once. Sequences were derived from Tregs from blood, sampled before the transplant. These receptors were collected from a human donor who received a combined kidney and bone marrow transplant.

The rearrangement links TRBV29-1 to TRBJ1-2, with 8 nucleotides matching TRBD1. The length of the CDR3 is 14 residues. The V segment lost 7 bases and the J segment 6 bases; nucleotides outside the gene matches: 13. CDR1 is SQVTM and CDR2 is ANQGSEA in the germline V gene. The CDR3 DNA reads TGCAGCGCCATAGCAGGGGGCAAACTGAATGGCTACACCTTC. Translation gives CSAIAGGKLNGYTF.

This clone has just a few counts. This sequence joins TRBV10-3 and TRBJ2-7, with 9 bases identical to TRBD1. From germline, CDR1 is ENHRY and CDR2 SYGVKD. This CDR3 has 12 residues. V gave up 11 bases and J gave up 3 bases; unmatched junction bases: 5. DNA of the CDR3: TGTGCCGCACAGGGACAGGGCTACGAGCAGTACTTC. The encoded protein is CAAQGQGYEQYF.

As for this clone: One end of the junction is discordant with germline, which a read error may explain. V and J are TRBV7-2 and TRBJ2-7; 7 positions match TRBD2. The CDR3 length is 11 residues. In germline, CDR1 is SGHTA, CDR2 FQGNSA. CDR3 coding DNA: TGCAGTTCGGCGGGAGTGTACGAGCAGTACTTC. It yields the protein CSSAGVYEQYF.

In DNA, the CDR3 is TGTGCCAGCCGATTGGAACAGGGGTCTGGAGAAAAACTGTTTTTT. It specifies CASRLEQGSGEKLFF. The V gene is TRBV2, the J gene TRBJ1-4; 7 nucleotides match TRBD1. Germline assignment: CDR1 SNHLY and CDR2 FYNNEI. CDR3 length: 15 amino acids. The V segment lost 8 bases and the J segment 8 bases; nucleotides outside the gene matches: 14.

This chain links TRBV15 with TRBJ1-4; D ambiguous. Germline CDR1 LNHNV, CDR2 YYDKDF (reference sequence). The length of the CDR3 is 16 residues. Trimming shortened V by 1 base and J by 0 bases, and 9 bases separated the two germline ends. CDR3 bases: TGTGCCACCAGCAGAGGGATTTTAGCAACTAATGAAAAACTGTTTTTT. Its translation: CATSRGILATNEKLFF.

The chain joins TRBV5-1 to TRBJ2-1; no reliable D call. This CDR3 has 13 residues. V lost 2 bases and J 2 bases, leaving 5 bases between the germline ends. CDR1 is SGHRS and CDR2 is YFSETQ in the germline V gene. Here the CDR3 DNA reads TGCGCCAGCAGCTTAGGGACCTACAATGAGCAGTTCTTC. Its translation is CASSLGTYNEQFF. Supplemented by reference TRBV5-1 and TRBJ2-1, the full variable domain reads KAGVTQTPRYLIKTRGQQVTLSCSPISGHRSVSWYQQTPGQGLQFLFEYFSETQRNKGNFPGRFSGRQFSNSRSEMNVSTLELGDSALYLCASSLGTYNEQFFGPGTRLTVL.

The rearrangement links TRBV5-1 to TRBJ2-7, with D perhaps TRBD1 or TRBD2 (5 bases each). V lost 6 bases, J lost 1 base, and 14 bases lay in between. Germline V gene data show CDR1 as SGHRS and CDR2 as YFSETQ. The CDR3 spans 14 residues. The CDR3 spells CASTKRDASYEQYF. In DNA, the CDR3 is TGCGCCAGCACCAAACGGGACGCTTCCTACGAGCAGTACTTC. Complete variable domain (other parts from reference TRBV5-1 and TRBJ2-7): KAGVTQTPRYLIKTRGQQVTLSCSPISGHRSVSWYQQTPGQGLQFLFEYFSETQRNKGNFPGRFSGRQFSNSRSEMNVSTLELGDSALYLCASTKRDASYEQYFGPGTRLTVT.

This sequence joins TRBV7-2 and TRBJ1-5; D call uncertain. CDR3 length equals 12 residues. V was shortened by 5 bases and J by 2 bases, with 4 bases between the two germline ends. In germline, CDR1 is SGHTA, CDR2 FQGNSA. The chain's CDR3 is CASSPGNQPQHF. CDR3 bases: TGTGCCAGCAGCCCCGGCAATCAGCCCCAGCATTTT.

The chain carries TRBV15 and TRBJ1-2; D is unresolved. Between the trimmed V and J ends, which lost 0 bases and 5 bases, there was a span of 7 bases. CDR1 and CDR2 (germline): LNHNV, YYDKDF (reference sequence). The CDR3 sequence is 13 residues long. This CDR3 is CATSREEEYGYTF. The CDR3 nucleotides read TGTGCCACCAGCAGAGAAGAGGAGTATGGCTACACCTTC. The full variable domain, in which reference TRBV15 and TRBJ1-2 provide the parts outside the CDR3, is DAMVIQNPRYQVTQFGKPVTLSCSQTLNHNVMYWYQQKSSQAPKLLFHYYDKDFNNEADTPDNFQSRRPNTSFCFLDIRSPGLGDTAMYLCATSREEEYGYTFGSGTRLTVV.

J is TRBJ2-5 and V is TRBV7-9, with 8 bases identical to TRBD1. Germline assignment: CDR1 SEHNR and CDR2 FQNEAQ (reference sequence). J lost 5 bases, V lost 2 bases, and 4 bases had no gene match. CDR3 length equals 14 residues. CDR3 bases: TGTGCCAGCAGCTTACGGACAGGGATTGAGACCCAGTACTTC. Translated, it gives CASSLRTGIETQYF.

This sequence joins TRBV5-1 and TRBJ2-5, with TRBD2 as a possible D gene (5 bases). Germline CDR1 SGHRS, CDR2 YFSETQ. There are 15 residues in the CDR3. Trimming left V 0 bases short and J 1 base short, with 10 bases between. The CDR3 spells CASSLVGSPQETQYF. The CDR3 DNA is TGCGCCAGCAGCTTGGTAGGGAGCCCCCAAGAGACCCAGTACTTC.

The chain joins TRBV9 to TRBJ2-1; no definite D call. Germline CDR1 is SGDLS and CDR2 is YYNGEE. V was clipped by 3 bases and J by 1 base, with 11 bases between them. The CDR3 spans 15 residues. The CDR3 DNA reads TGTGCCAGCAGCGCATTGTGGGGTTCCTACAATGAGCAGTTCTTC. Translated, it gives CASSALWGSYNEQFF.

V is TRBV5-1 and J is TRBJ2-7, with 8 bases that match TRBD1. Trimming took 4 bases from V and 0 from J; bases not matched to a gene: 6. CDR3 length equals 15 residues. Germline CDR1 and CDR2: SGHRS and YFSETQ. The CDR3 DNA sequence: TGCGCCAGCAGCCCGGGACAGGCAGCCTCCTACGAGCAGTACTTC. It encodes CASSPGQAASYEQYF. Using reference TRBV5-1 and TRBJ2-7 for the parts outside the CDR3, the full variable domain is KAGVTQTPRYLIKTRGQQVTLSCSPISGHRSVSWYQQTPGQGLQFLFEYFSETQRNKGNFPGRFSGRQFSNSRSEMNVSTLELGDSALYLCASSPGQAASYEQYFGPGTRLTVT.

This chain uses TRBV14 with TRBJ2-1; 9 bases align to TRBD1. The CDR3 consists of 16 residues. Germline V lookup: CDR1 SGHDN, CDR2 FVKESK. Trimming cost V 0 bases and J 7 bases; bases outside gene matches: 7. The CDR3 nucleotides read TGTGCCAGCAGCCAAGATGGGACAGGGAAGGGGAATGAGCAGTTCTTC. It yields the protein CASSQDGTGKGNEQFF.

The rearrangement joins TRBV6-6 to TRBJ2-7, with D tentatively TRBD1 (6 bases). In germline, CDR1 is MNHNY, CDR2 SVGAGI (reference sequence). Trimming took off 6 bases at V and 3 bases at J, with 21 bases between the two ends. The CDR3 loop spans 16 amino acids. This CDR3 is CASRQAAIGGIYEQYF. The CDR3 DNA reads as TGTGCCAGCAGGCAAGCCGCTATAGGGGGAATCTACGAGCAGTACTTC.

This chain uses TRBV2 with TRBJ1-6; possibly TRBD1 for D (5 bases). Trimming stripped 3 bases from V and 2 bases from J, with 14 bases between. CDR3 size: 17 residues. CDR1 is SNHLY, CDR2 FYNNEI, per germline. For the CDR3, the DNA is TGTGCCAGCAGTGATTTGTCGGGGGGGACCTATAATTCACCCCTCCACTTT. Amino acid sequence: CASSDLSGGTYNSPLHF.

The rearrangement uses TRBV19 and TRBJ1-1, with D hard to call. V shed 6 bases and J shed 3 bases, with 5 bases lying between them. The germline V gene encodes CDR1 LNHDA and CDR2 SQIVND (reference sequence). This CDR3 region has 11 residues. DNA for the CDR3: TGTGCCAGTAGATGGGACACTGAAGCTTTCTTT. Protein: CASRWDTEAFF.

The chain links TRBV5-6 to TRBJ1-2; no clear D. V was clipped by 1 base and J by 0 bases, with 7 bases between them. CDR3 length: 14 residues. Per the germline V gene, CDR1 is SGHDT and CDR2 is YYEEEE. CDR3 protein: CASSLNPSNYGYTF. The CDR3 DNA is TGTGCCAGCAGCTTGAATCCCTCTAACTATGGCTACACCTTC.

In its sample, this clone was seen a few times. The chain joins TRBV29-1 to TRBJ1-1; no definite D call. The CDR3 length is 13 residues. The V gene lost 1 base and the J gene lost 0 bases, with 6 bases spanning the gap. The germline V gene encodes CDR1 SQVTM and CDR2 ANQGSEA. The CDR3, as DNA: TGCAGCGTTGAAGCCATCATGAACACTGAAGCTTTCTTT. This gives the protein CSVEAIMNTEAFF.

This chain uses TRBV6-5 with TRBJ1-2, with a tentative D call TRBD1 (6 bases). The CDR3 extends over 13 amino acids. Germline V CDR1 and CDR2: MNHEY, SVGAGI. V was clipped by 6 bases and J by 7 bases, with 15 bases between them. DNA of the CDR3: TGTGCCAGCAGCCCCTACGAAGGGGGTGGCTACACCTTC. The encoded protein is CASSPYEGGGYTF.

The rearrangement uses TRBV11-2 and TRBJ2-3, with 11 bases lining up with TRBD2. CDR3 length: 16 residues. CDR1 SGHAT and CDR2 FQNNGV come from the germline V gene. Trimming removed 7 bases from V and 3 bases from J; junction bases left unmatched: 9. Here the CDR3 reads CASTPLTSGSTDTQYF. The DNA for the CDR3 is TGTGCCAGCACTCCCCTAACTAGCGGGAGTACAGATACGCAGTATTTT.